What follows are 25 T cell receptor beta chains derived from one specimen sequenced in a study of T cell responses to AZD1222 COVID-19 vaccine. Sequencing used immunoSEQ multiplex PCR; TCRdb keeps in-frame clones, though not all of them. The repertoire holds over 85,000 clones, with 85% to 90% as singletons. Sequenced material: peripheral blood, taken 28 days after the second AZD1222 dose. Source of these receptors: an adult who received the AZD1222 COVID-19 vaccine.

This chain links TRBV27 with TRBJ1-6, with 9 nucleotides matching TRBD1. The V segment lost 6 bases and the J segment 7 bases; nucleotides outside the gene matches: 13. Germline assignment: CDR1 MNHEY and CDR2 SMNVEV (reference sequence). The CDR3 consists of 17 residues. CDR3 sequence (DNA): TGTGCCAGCAGATTACTACGAACAGGGGGCGAAAATTCACCCCTCCACTTT. Its translation is CASRLLRTGGENSPLHF.

The gene calls are TRBV6-5 and TRBJ2-7; 10 bases match TRBD1. The CDR3 sequence is 14 residues long. The germline CDR1 and CDR2 sequences are MNHEY and SVGAGI. Unmatched junction bases numbered 5, after V lost 6 bases and J lost 3 bases. The DNA of the CDR3 is TGTGCCAGCAGGAGGGGGACAGGGGTCTACGAGCAGTACTTC. Amino acid sequence: CASRRGTGVYEQYF.

The chain has TRBV2 and TRBJ1-4; maybe TRBD1 (6 bases). The ends were cut back, 4 bases at V and 3 bases at J, with 9 bases in the middle. Looked up from germline, CDR1 is SNHLY and CDR2 is FYNNEI. There are 14 residues in the CDR3. Written as DNA, the CDR3 is TGTGCCAGCAGTGGTGGACAGTCTAATGAAAAACTGTTTTTT. Translated, it gives CASSGGQSNEKLFF.

J is TRBJ2-1 and V is TRBV4-2; tentatively, D is TRBD1 (6 bases). The CDR3 loop spans 16 amino acids. Germline CDR1 and CDR2: LGHNA and YNFKEQ. V was shortened by 0 bases and J by 4 bases, with 13 bases between the two germline ends. CDR3: CASSQDGTTLYNEQFF. CDR3 in DNA: TGTGCCAGCAGCCAAGACGGGACAACCCTTTACAATGAGCAGTTCTTC.

The chain is built from TRBV7-8 and TRBJ1-4; 9 bases line up with TRBD1. CDR1 and CDR2 (germline): SGHVS, FQNEAQ. The CDR3 is 16 amino acids. J was trimmed by 11 bases and V by 3 bases; bases with no gene match: 13. The CDR3 here is CASSLGNRGQGVKLFF. CDR3 in DNA: TGTGCCAGCAGCTTGGGGAATAGGGGACAGGGCGTTAAACTGTTTTTT.

This rearrangement joins TRBV19 to TRBJ2-7, with TRBD2 as a possible D gene (5 bases). The V end lost 5 bases, the J end lost 2 bases, and 13 bases lay between the germline ends. The V gene's germline CDR1 is LNHDA and CDR2 SQIVND (reference sequence). There are 14 residues in the CDR3. CDR3 sequence: CASSVAGGTYEQYF. The DNA for the CDR3 is TGTGCCAGTAGTGTCGCAGGAGGAACCTACGAGCAGTACTTC.

The chain couples TRBV9 to TRBJ1-5; TRBD1 agrees at 11 bases. The germline V gene encodes CDR1 SGDLS and CDR2 YYNGEE. V lost 4 bases and J lost 4; bases outside the gene matches: 4. The CDR3 is 15 residues long. CDR3 nucleotides: TGTGCCAGCAGCCCCCGGGACAGGGGGAATCAGCCCCAGCATTTT. This encodes CASSPRDRGNQPQHF.

This clone was seen only a few times. The CDR3 DNA follows: TGTGCCAGCAGCTTGGGCCACAAACTGTTTTTT. It codes for CASSLGHKLFF. The chain joins TRBV7-9 to TRBJ1-4; D not resolved. The V end lost 3 bases, the J end lost 11 bases, and 7 bases lay between the germline ends. In germline, CDR1 is SEHNR, CDR2 FQNEAQ (reference sequence). The CDR3 consists of 11 residues.

The J gene is TRBJ2-7, the V gene TRBV6-5, with a weak D call TRBD2 (5 bases). The CDR3 runs 14 residues. Deletions cut 8 bases from V and 2 bases from J, with 16 bases between. Germline CDR1 MNHEY, CDR2 SVGAGI. CDR3 coding DNA: TGTGCCAGCCAGCCTCGGGGTCAAACCTACGAGCAGTACTTC. Translated, it gives CASQPRGQTYEQYF.

The rearrangement uses TRBV5-4 and TRBJ2-4, with 10 nucleotides matching TRBD2. Germline loops: CDR1 SGHNT, CDR2 YYREEE (reference sequence). CDR3 length equals 15 residues. V lost 3 bases, J lost 4 bases, and 4 bases stayed unmatched. The CDR3 is CASSSKREGKNIQYF. CDR3 nucleotides: TGTGCCAGCAGCTCTAAGCGGGAGGGAAAAAACATTCAGTACTTC.

The V and J genes are TRBV9 and TRBJ1-2; 9 nucleotides align to TRBD1. The CDR3 runs 15 residues. With 4 bases clipped from V and 2 bases from J, the junction kept 6 bases outside the gene matches. The germline CDR1 and CDR2 sequences are SGDLS and YYNGEE. The CDR3 bases are TGTGCCAGCAGCCCACAGGGGACAGGGAACTATGGCTACACCTTC. Encoded protein: CASSPQGTGNYGYTF.

This chain connects TRBV5-1 to TRBJ1-2, with unresolved D. CDR1 is SGHRS, CDR2 YFSETQ, per germline. The CDR3 sequence is 13 residues long. V lost 0 bases and J lost 13, with 16 bases in between. The CDR3 region has the DNA TGCGCCAGCAGCTTGGAGCATTTCACGGCCAGCACCTTC. Residues: CASSLEHFTASTF.

CDR3 amino acids: CASSPAPTSGETQYF. For the CDR3, the DNA is TGTGCCAGCAGCCCCGCCCCAACTAGCGGAGAGACCCAGTACTTC. This sequence joins TRBV7-7 and TRBJ2-5; 8 bases match TRBD2. The germline CDR1 and CDR2 sequences are SSHAT and FNYEAQ (reference sequence). The J segment lost 4 bases and the V segment lost 5 bases, leaving 9 bases of the junction unmatched. This CDR3 is 15 amino acids long.

The gene calls are TRBV19 and TRBJ2-2; D may match TRBD1 or TRBD2 (5 bases each). The CDR3 consists of 20 residues. Germline values: CDR1 LNHDA, CDR2 SQIVND (reference sequence). V lost 3 bases, J lost 1 base, and 24 bases lay in between. CDR3 in amino acids: CASSMLWGFEWERNTGELFF. The CDR3 nucleotides read TGTGCCAGTAGTATGCTGTGGGGGTTTGAATGGGAGAGGAACACCGGGGAGCTGTTTTTT. Using reference TRBV19 and TRBJ2-2 for the parts outside the CDR3, the full variable domain is DGGITQSPKYLFRKEGQNVTLSCEQNLNHDAMYWYRQDPGQGLRLIYYSQIVNDFQKGDIAEGYSVSREKKESFPLTVTSAQKNPTAFYLCASSMLWGFEWERNTGELFFGEGSRLTVL.

V and J are TRBV2 and TRBJ1-2; the D gene is possibly TRBD1 (6 bases). This CDR3 is 14 amino acids long. V was trimmed by 6 bases and J by 7 bases, leaving 18 bases between them. CDR1 and CDR2 from the germline V gene are SNHLY and FYNNEI. DNA for the CDR3: TGTGCCAGCAGACAGGGTTTAGGCTCCCTTGGCTACACCTTC. Amino acid sequence: CASRQGLGSLGYTF.

J is TRBJ1-5 and V is TRBV6-1; tentative D call: TRBD1 (5 bases). Germline V gives CDR1 MNHNS, CDR2 SASEGT. The V and J ends lost 1 base and 6 bases respectively, with 16 bases between them. CDR3 length: 16 amino acids. CDR3 protein: CASSEGMGGGIQPQHF. CDR3 nucleotide sequence: TGTGCCAGCAGTGAAGGAATGGGGGGGGGTATTCAGCCCCAGCATTTT.

On this clone itself: The identical CDR3 is also encoded by other nucleotide sequences in the sample. CDR3: CSARDRETQYF. The CDR3 bases are TGCAGTGCTAGAGATCGAGAGACCCAGTACTTC. This sequence joins TRBV20-1 and TRBJ2-5, with unresolved D. Germline-derived CDR1 and CDR2 are DFQATT and SNEGSKA (reference sequence). With 0 bases removed from V and 4 bases from J, the gap between germline ends came to 3 bases. The CDR3 is 11 amino acids.

This clone was detected once. The chain carries TRBV27 and TRBJ1-2; D gene unclear. The CDR3 is 13 residues long. The V end was cut by 4 bases, the J end by 2 bases, with 8 bases between. CDR1 and CDR2 (germline): MNHEY, SMNVEV (reference sequence). The CDR3 DNA reads as TGTGCCAGCAGTTCGGGTCCGAACTATGGCTACACCTTC. Its protein product is CASSSGPNYGYTF.

The genes are TRBV5-1 and TRBJ2-7; TRBD2 agrees at 7 bases. With 4 bases clipped from V and 4 bases from J, the junction kept 8 bases outside the gene matches. The CDR3 sequence is 14 residues long. CDR1 is SGHRS and CDR2 is YFSETQ in the germline V gene. The CDR3 is CASSPRGERYEQYF. The CDR3 coding sequence is TGCGCCAGCAGCCCTCGGGGGGAGAGGTACGAGCAGTACTTC.

The chain couples TRBV27 to TRBJ2-3; TRBD1 is a possible D gene (5 bases). Germline V gene sequence: CDR1 MNHEY, CDR2 SMNVEV (reference sequence). The CDR3 sequence is 14 residues long. Trimming stripped 5 bases from V and 0 bases from J, with 9 bases between. The CDR3 loop reads CASSPRQSTDTQYF. The CDR3 DNA sequence: TGTGCCAGCAGTCCTCGACAGAGCACAGATACGCAGTATTTT.

This chain uses TRBV5-8 with TRBJ1-5; the D is unclear. Germline V lookup: CDR1 SGHTS, CDR2 YDEGEE. V lost 2 bases and J lost 1, with 4 bases in between. The CDR3 covers 13 residues. CDR3 sequence: CASSFVSNQPQHF. In DNA form, the CDR3 reads TGTGCCAGCAGCTTCGTCAGCAATCAGCCCCAGCATTTT.

The chain couples TRBV5-1 to TRBJ1-1; 7 bases match TRBD1. The V gene's germline CDR1 is SGHRS and CDR2 YFSETQ. Trimming removed 0 bases from V and 0 bases from J; junction bases left unmatched: 5. The CDR3 contains 16 residues. The CDR3 region is CASSLGGGTMNTEAFF. Here the CDR3 DNA reads TGCGCCAGCAGCTTGGGAGGGGGCACCATGAACACTGAAGCTTTCTTT. The full variable domain, in which reference TRBV5-1 and TRBJ1-1 provide the parts outside the CDR3, is KAGVTQTPRYLIKTRGQQVTLSCSPISGHRSVSWYQQTPGQGLQFLFEYFSETQRNKGNFPGRFSGRQFSNSRSEMNVSTLELGDSALYLCASSLGGGTMNTEAFFGQGTRLTVV.

This chain links TRBV6-1 with TRBJ2-7; the match to TRBD1 covers 9 bases. The germline V gene has CDR1 MNHNS and CDR2 SASEGT. V shed 2 bases and J 4 bases; nucleotides not matched to a gene: 6. CDR3 length equals 15 residues. The CDR3 sequence: CASSEWGDRVYEQYF. The DNA for the CDR3 is TGTGCCAGCAGTGAATGGGGGGACAGGGTTTACGAGCAGTACTTC.

This clone was seen a few times. This chain links TRBV3-1 (or the pseudogene TRBV3-2) with TRBJ1-5; TRBD1 aligns across 7 bases. Losses at the gene ends were 2 bases for V and 4 bases for J; bases not matched to a gene: 5. The CDR3 runs 15 residues. Germline loops: CDR1 LGHDT, CDR2 YNNKEL (reference sequence). CDR3 sequence reads: CASSQTLQGNQPQHF. In nucleotides, the CDR3 is TGTGCCAGCAGCCAAACTTTACAGGGGAATCAGCCCCAGCATTTT.

This rearrangement joins TRBV2 to TRBJ2-3; D might be TRBD2 (5 bases). Germline V gives CDR1 SNHLY, CDR2 FYNNEI. The V and J ends lost 7 bases and 5 bases respectively, with 7 bases between them. The length of the CDR3 is 11 residues. The CDR3 region is CASTAGDTQYF. CDR3 in DNA: TGTGCCAGCACGGCGGGAGATACGCAGTATTTT.